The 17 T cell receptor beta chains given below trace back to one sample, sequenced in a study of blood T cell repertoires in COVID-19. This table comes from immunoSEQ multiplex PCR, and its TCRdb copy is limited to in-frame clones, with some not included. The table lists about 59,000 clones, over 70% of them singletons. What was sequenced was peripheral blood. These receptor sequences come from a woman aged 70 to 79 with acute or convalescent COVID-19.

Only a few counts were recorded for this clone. The CDR3 spells CASSLGGTLSYEQYF. In DNA, the CDR3 is TGTGCCAGCAGCTTGGGAGGGACCCTCTCCTACGAGCAGTACTTC. The chain joins TRBV6-2 or TRBV6-3 to TRBJ2-7; 7 nucleotides align to TRBD2. The CDR3 spans 15 residues. Losses at the gene ends were 6 bases for V and 0 bases for J; bases not matched to a gene: 8. CDR1 and CDR2 (germline): MNHEY, SVGEGT.

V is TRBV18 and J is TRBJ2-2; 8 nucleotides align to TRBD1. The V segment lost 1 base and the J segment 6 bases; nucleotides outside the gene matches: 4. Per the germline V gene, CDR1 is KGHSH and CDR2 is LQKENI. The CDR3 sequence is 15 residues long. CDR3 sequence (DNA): TGTGCCAGCTCACCACGACAGGGGCAGGCCGGGGAGCTGTTTTTT. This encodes CASSPRQGQAGELFF.

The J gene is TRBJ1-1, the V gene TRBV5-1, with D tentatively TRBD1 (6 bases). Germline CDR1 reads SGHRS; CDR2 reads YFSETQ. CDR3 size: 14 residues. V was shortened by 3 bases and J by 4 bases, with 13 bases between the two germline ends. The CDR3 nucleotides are TGCGCCAGCAGCTGGCAGGGGACGGGCACTGAAGCTTTCTTT. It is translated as CASSWQGTGTEAFF.

The CDR3 nucleotides read TGTGCCAGTATCTTACGACAGGGGGCCAGTAGCACTGAAGCTTTCTTT. Translating it yields CASILRQGASSTEAFF. The V gene is TRBV19, the J gene TRBJ1-1, with 10 bases fitting TRBD1. The germline CDR1 and CDR2 sequences are LNHDA and SQIVND (reference sequence). The CDR3 has 16 residues. The ends lost 7 bases at V and 4 bases at J; junction bases unmatched: 12.

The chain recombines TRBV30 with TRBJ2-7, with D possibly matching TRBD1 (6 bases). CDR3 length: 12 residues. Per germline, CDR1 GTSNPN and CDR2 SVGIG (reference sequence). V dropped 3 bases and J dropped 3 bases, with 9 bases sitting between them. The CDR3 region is CAWSTQGYEQYF. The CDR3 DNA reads TGTGCCTGGAGCACACAGGGCTACGAGCAGTACTTC.

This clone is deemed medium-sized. The CDR3 DNA reads TGCAGTGCTAGTGGACAGGGCGTAACTGAAGCTTTCTTT. Translating it yields CSASGQGVTEAFF. This sequence joins TRBV20-1 and TRBJ1-1; 8 bases fit TRBD1. Germline-derived CDR1 and CDR2 are DFQATT and SNEGSKA (reference sequence). The V segment lost 3 bases and the J segment 5 bases; nucleotides outside the gene matches: 5. The CDR3 runs 13 residues.

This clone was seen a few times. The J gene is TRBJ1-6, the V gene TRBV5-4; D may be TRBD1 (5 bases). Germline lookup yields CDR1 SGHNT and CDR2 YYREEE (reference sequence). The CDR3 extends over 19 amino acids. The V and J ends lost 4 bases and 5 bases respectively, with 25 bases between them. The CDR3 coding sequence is TGTGCCAGCAGCCCTGGTGGCAGGGCCCTAAAAGGGGATAATTCACCCCTCCACTTT. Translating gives CASSPGGRALKGDNSPLHF.

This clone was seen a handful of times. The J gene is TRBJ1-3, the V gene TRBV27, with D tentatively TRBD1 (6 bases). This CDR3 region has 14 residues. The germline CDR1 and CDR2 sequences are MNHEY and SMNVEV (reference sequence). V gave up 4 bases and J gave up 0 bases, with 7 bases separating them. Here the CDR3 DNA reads TGTGCCAGCAGTTCGACAGGCTCTGGAAACACCATATATTTT. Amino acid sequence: CASSSTGSGNTIYF.

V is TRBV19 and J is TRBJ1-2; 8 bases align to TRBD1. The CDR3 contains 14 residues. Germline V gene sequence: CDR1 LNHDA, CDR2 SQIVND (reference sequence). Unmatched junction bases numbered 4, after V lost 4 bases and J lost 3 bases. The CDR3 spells CASSTPGQDYGYTF. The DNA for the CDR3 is TGTGCCAGTAGTACGCCGGGACAGGACTATGGCTACACCTTC.

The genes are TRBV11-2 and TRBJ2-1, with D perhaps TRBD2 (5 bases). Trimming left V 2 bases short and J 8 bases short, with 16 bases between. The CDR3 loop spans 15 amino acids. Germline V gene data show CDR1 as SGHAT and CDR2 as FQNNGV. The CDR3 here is CASSLSAAGLYEQFF. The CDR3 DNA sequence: TGTGCCAGCAGCTTATCGGCCGCGGGCCTATATGAGCAGTTCTTC.

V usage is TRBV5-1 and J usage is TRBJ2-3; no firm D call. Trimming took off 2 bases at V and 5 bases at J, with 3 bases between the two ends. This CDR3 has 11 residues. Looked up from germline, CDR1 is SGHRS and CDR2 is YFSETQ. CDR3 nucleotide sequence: TGCGCCAGCAGCTTCCGAGATACGCAGTATTTT. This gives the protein CASSFRDTQYF.

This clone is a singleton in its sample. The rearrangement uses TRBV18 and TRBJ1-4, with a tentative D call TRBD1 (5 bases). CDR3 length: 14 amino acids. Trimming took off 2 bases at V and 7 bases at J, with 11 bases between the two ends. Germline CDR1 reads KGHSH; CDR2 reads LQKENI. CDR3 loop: CASSPVPGGEKLFF. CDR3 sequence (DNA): TGTGCCAGCTCACCAGTTCCGGGGGGTGAAAAACTGTTTTTT.

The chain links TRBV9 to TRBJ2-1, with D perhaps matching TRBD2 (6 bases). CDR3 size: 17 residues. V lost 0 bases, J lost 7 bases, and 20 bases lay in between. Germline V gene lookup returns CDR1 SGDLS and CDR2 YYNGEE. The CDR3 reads CASSVDSGAWVMNEQFF. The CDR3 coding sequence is TGTGCCAGCAGCGTAGATAGCGGAGCTTGGGTAATGAATGAGCAGTTCTTC.

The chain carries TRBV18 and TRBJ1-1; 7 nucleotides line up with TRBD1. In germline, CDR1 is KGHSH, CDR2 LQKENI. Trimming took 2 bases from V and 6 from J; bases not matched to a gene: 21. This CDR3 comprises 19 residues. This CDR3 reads CASSPSQGLQGVVMAEAFF. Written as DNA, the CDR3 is TGTGCCAGCTCACCATCACAGGGGCTCCAGGGGGTGGTGATGGCTGAAGCTTTCTTT.

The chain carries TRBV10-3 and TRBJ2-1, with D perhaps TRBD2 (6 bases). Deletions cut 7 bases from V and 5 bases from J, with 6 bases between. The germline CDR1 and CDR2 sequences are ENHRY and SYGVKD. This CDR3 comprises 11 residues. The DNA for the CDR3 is TGTGCCATCACGGGAGACAATGAGCAGTTCTTC. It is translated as CAITGDNEQFF.

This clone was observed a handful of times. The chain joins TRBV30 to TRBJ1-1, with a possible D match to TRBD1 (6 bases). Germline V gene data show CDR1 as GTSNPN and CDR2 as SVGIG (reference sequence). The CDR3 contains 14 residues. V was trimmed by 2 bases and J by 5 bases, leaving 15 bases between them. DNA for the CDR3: TGTGCCTGGAGTCTCACAGGGAGGGGGACTGAAGCTTTCTTT. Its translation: CAWSLTGRGTEAFF.

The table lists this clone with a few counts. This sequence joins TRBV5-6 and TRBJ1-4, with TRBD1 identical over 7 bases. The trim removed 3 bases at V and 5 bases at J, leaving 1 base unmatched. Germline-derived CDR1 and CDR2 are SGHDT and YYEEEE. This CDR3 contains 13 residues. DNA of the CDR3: TGTGCCAGCAGCTGGGGACAGAATGAAAAACTGTTTTTT. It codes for CASSWGQNEKLFF.